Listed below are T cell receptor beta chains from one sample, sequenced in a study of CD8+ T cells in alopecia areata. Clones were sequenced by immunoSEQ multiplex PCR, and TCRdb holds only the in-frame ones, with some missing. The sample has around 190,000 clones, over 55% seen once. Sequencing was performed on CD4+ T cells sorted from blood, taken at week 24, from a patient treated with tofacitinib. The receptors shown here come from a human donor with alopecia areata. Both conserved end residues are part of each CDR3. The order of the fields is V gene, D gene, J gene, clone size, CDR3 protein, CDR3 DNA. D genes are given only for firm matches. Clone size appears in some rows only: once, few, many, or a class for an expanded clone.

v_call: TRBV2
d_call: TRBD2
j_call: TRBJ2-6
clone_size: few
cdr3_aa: CASSEALPLAGTGANVLTF
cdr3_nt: TGTGCCAGCAGTGAAGCGCTTCCACTAGCGGGGACTGGGGCCAACGTCCTGACTTTC

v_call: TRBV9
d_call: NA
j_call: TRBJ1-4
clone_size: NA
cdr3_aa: CASTSGAGNEKLFF
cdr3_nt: TGTGCCAGCACCTCGGGGGCAGGGAATGAAAAACTGTTTTTT

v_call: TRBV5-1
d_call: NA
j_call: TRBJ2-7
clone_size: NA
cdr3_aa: CASSLGDGTDEQYF
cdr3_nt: TGCGCCAGCAGCTTGGGGGACGGGACTGACGAGCAGTACTTC

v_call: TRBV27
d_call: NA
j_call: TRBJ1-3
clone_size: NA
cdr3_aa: CATGPVPGNTIYF
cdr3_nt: TGTGCCACCGGCCCGGTCCCCGGAAACACCATATATTTT

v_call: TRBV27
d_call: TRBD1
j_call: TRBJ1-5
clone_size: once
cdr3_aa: CASSVTGAPSNQPQHF
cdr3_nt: TGTGCCAGCAGTGTAACAGGGGCGCCTAGCAATCAGCCCCAGCATTTT

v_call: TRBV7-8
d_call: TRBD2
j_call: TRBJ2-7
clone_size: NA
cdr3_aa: CASSLIPLGTSGGRISYEQYF
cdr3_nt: TGTGCCAGCAGCTTAATTCCCCTCGGGACTAGCGGAGGTCGCATCTCCTACGAGCAGTACTTC

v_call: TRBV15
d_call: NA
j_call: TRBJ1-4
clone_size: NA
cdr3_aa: CATSRGTNEKLFF
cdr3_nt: TGTGCCACCAGCAGGGGGACTAATGAAAAACTGTTTTTT

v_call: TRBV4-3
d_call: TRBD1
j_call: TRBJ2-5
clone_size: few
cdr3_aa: CASSQTGGETQYF
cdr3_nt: TGCGCCAGCAGCCAGACAGGGGGAGAGACCCAGTACTTC

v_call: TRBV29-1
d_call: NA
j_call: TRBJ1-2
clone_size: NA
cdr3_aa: CSVEVPSWGRANYGYTF
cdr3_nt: TGCAGCGTTGAAGTTCCCTCGTGGGGAAGGGCTAACTATGGCTACACCTTC

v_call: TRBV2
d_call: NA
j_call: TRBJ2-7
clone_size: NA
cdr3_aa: CASSEGEAYEQYF
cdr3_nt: TGTGCCAGCAGTGAGGGTGAGGCCTACGAGCAGTACTTC

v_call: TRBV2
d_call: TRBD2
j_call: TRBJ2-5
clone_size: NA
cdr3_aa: CASSPGLADTKTQYF
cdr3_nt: TGTGCCAGCAGTCCTGGACTAGCGGATACGAAGACCCAGTACTTC

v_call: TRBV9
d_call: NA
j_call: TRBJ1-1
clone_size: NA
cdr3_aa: CASSVAALNTEAFF
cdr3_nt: TGTGCCAGCAGCGTAGCGGCACTGAACACTGAAGCTTTCTTT

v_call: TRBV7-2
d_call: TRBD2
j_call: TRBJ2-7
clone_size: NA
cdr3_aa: CASSLDLGLRSYEQYF
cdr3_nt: TGTGCCAGCAGCTTAGATCTGGGACTACGATCCTACGAGCAGTACTTC

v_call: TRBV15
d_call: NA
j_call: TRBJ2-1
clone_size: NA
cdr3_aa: CATSRGSWGAYNEQFF
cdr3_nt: TGTGCCACCAGCAGAGGGTCTTGGGGGGCCTACAATGAGCAGTTCTTC

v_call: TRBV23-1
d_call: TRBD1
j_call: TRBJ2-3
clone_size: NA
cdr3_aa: CASSQVRGQDTDTQYF
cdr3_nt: TGCGCCAGCAGTCAAGTCCGGGGACAGGACACAGATACGCAGTATTTT

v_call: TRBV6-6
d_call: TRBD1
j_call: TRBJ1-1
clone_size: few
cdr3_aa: CASLGQNMNTEAFF
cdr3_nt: TGTGCCAGCCTGGGACAGAACATGAACACTGAAGCTTTCTTT

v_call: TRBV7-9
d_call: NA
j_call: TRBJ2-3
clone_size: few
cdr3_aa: CASSFGQDTQYF
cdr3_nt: TGTGCCAGCAGCTTCGGACAGGATACGCAGTATTTT

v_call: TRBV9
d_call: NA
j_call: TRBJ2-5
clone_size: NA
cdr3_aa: CASSVGTGQETQYF
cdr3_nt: TGTGCCAGCAGCGTAGGGACGGGCCAAGAGACCCAGTACTTC

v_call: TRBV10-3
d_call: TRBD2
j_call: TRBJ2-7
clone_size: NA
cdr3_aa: CAISDGGKAYEQYF
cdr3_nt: TGTGCCATCAGTGACGGGGGGAAAGCCTACGAGCAGTACTTC

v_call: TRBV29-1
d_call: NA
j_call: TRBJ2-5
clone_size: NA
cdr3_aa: CSALAPQETQYF
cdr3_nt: TGCAGCGCACTAGCCCCCCAAGAGACCCAGTACTTC

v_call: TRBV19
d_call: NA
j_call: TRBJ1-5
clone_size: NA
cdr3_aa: CASSIEAYSNQPQHF
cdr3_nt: TGTGCCAGTAGTATTGAGGCCTATAGCAATCAGCCCCAGCATTTT

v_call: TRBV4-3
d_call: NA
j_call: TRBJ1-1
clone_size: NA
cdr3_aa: CASSHTSNTEAFF
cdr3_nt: TGCGCCAGCAGCCACACTAGTAACACTGAAGCTTTCTTT